The 24 T cell receptor beta chains presented below share a single source sample, sequenced in a study of cytomegalovirus exposure and HLA in healthy donors. Measured with immunoSEQ multiplex PCR; TCRdb has only the in-frame clones, and not every one. The table has roughly 250,000 clones, 70% to 90% seen once. Material: PBMCs. These receptors all stem from a woman aged 25 to 39 in good health and CMV-seropositive.

V usage is TRBV27 and J usage is TRBJ1-2; D ambiguous. CDR1 MNHEY and CDR2 SMNVEV come from the germline V gene (reference sequence). Trimming pared 3 bases from V and 0 bases from J, leaving 14 bases between. This CDR3 spans 16 amino acids. The CDR3 nucleotides read TGTGCCAGCAGTTTCGGTCCCCCGGTAGCTAACTATGGCTACACCTTC. Translating gives CASSFGPPVANYGYTF.

The chain employs TRBV14 and TRBJ2-1; TRBD2 matches 7 bases. Trimming removed 4 bases from V and 5 bases from J; junction bases left unmatched: 5. Germline values: CDR1 SGHDN, CDR2 FVKESK. CDR3 length: 14 amino acids. Written as DNA, the CDR3 is TGTGCCAGCAGCCTTTCGGCGGGAGACAATGAGCAGTTCTTC. Protein sequence: CASSLSAGDNEQFF. Looking up the rest from reference TRBV14 and TRBJ2-1 gives the full variable domain: EAGVTQFPSHSVIEKGQTVTLRCDPISGHDNLYWYRRVMGKEIKFLLHFVKESKQDESGMPNNRFLAERTGGTYSTLKVQPAELEDSGVYFCASSLSAGDNEQFFGPGTRLTVL.

This rearrangement joins TRBV4-1 to TRBJ2-5, with a weak D call TRBD2 (6 bases). CDR3 size: 16 residues. Looked up from germline, CDR1 is MGHRA and CDR2 is YSYEKL. Trimming shortened V by 4 bases and J by 5 bases, and 20 bases separated the two germline ends. CDR3: CASSPGRSALGETQYF. The CDR3 DNA follows: TGCGCCAGCAGCCCGGGGAGGTCGGCTCTCGGGGAGACCCAGTACTTC.

The rearrangement joins TRBV5-4 to TRBJ1-1, with D maybe TRBD1 (6 bases). Trimming took 0 bases from V and 4 from J, leaving 7 bases between them. The CDR3 contains 13 residues. Germline CDR1 and CDR2: SGHNT and YYREEE (reference sequence). CDR3 sequence reads: CASSLEGGTEAFF. The CDR3 DNA sequence: TGTGCCAGCAGCTTGGAAGGGGGCACTGAAGCTTTCTTT.

The V call is TRBV19, the J call TRBJ2-7; tentatively, D is TRBD1 (6 bases). V lost 3 bases and J lost 3, with 18 bases in between. Per germline, CDR1 LNHDA and CDR2 SQIVND (reference sequence). There are 16 residues in the CDR3. The CDR3 region has the DNA TGTGCCAGTAGTATTTTGGGGGCGTCTGGCCTCTACGAGCAGTACTTC. Translated, it gives CASSILGASGLYEQYF.

The V call is TRBV5-1, the J call TRBJ1-2, with TRBD1 matching over 8 bases. Per the germline V gene, CDR1 is SGHRS and CDR2 is YFSETQ. V shed 4 bases and J 6 bases; nucleotides not matched to a gene: 8. This CDR3 contains 14 residues. The CDR3 DNA reads as TGCGCCAGCAGCCCCGTCGGACAGGGAAATGGCTACACCTTC. Translation: CASSPVGQGNGYTF.

The chain combines TRBV10-3 with TRBJ2-1; D call uncertain. The CDR3 consists of 12 residues. The V end lost 3 bases, the J end lost 7 bases, and 7 bases lay between the germline ends. Germline V CDR1 and CDR2: ENHRY, SYGVKD. Written as DNA, the CDR3 is TGTGCCATCAGTGACAAGGAGAATGAGCAGTTCTTC. This sequence encodes CAISDKENEQFF.

The chain uses TRBV19 and TRBJ2-7; a possible D gene is TRBD2 (6 bases). Trimming removed 3 bases from V and 4 bases from J, with 25 bases in between. In germline, CDR1 is LNHDA, CDR2 SQIVND (reference sequence). The CDR3 length is 18 residues. CDR3 residues: CASSIAPSERRIRYEQYF. CDR3 in DNA: TGTGCCAGTAGTATTGCCCCTAGCGAGAGACGTATAAGATACGAGCAGTACTTC.

A note on this clone: One end of the junction does not line up with germline, which may come from a read error. The chain is built from TRBV14 and TRBJ1-5; D call uncertain. This CDR3 is 10 amino acids long. Germline loops: CDR1 SGHDN, CDR2 FVKESK. CDR3 sequence (DNA): TGTGCCACCAGCCTATCTTCCCAGCATTTT. This gives the protein CATSLSSQHF.

V usage is TRBV7-6 and J usage is TRBJ2-7, with no clear D. CDR1 SGHVS and CDR2 FNYEAQ come from the germline V gene. The V end lost 10 bases, the J end lost 0 bases, and 16 bases lay between the germline ends. CDR3 length: 14 residues. The CDR3 DNA reads TGTGCCACACATCCTCCAGCGAGCTCCTACGAGCAGTACTTC. Translated, it gives CATHPPASSYEQYF.

V usage is TRBV6-1 and J usage is TRBJ1-2; D is ambiguous. The germline V gene has CDR1 MNHNS and CDR2 SASEGT. With 1 base removed from V and 4 bases from J, the gap between germline ends came to 4 bases. The CDR3 is 12 amino acids. CDR3 amino acids: CASSEGAYGYTF. The CDR3 coding sequence is TGTGCCAGCAGTGAAGGGGCCTATGGCTACACCTTC.

This clone occurred once. The chain uses TRBV27 and TRBJ2-3; 7 bases are shared with TRBD2. The CDR3 length is 15 residues. Trimming at V came to 5 bases and at J to 2 bases, leaving 7 bases not matched to a gene. The germline V gene has CDR1 MNHEY and CDR2 SMNVEV (reference sequence). The CDR3 sequence: CASSVLAEFTDTQYF. The CDR3 nucleotides are TGTGCCAGCAGTGTTCTAGCGGAGTTCACAGATACGCAGTATTTT.

This chain links TRBV27 with TRBJ2-3; 10 nucleotides align to TRBD2. CDR1 is MNHEY and CDR2 is SMNVEV in the germline V gene (reference sequence). The V segment lost 6 bases and the J segment 0 bases; nucleotides outside the gene matches: 18. This CDR3 has 20 residues. The CDR3 DNA sequence: TGTGCCAGCAGCTCCTTACTGGGGACTAGCGACCCCCTTAGCACAGATACGCAGTATTTT. Protein sequence: CASSSLLGTSDPLSTDTQYF.

The chain has TRBV27 and TRBJ1-5, with D tentatively TRBD1 (5 bases). V dropped 5 bases and J dropped 0 bases, with 11 bases sitting between them. Germline loops: CDR1 MNHEY, CDR2 SMNVEV (reference sequence). The CDR3 contains 15 residues. CDR3 in DNA: TGTGCCAGCAGTCAACAGGTGAATAGCAATCAGCCCCAGCATTTT. Translating it yields CASSQQVNSNQPQHF.

The chain carries TRBV6-1 and TRBJ2-5; D call uncertain. This CDR3 has 13 residues. V lost 7 bases and J 2 bases, leaving 11 bases between the germline ends. Germline V lookup: CDR1 MNHNS, CDR2 SASEGT. The CDR3 here is CASKLGWQETQYF. The CDR3 nucleotides are TGTGCCAGCAAGTTGGGCTGGCAAGAGACCCAGTACTTC.

The chain is built from TRBV6-5 and TRBJ1-4, with D tentatively TRBD1 (5 bases). CDR3 length equals 15 residues. Germline CDR1 MNHEY, CDR2 SVGAGI. The V gene lost 7 bases and the J gene lost 6 bases, with 18 bases spanning the gap. The CDR3 nucleotides are TGTGCCAGCAACCCAGGGTACCCACGGGATGAAAAACTGTTTTTT. As protein: CASNPGYPRDEKLFF.

The rearrangement joins TRBV7-9 to TRBJ2-5; possibly TRBD2 for D (6 bases). V lost 8 bases and J 2 bases, leaving 21 bases between the germline ends. The germline V gene encodes CDR1 SEHNR and CDR2 FQNEAQ (reference sequence). The CDR3 is made up of 16 amino acids. CDR3 region: CASRLRTTESQETQYF. The CDR3 nucleotides read TGTGCCAGCCGACTTCGGACTACCGAGTCTCAAGAGACCCAGTACTTC.

V and J are TRBV5-6 and TRBJ1-2; 7 bases are a match to TRBD1. The germline CDR1 and CDR2 sequences are SGHDT and YYEEEE. The CDR3 is 13 residues long. V lost 4 bases, J lost 8 bases, and 8 bases stayed unmatched. This CDR3 is CASSLRQGDGYTF. In DNA, the CDR3 is TGTGCCAGCAGCCTACGACAGGGTGACGGCTACACCTTC.

This clone appeared a few times. The chain combines TRBV5-1 with TRBJ2-7; D perhaps matches TRBD2 (5 bases). Looked up from germline, CDR1 is SGHRS and CDR2 is YFSETQ. V shed 4 bases and J shed 9 bases, with 17 bases lying between them. The CDR3 is 13 residues long. CDR3: CASSKNLAGGQYF. In nucleotides, the CDR3 is TGCGCCAGCAGCAAAAATCTAGCTGGCGGGCAGTACTTC.

The chain uses TRBV5-1 and TRBJ2-2, with TRBD2 matching 7 bases. The CDR3 runs 15 residues. After removal of 4 bases from V and 1 base from J, the junction contained 4 bases not matched to a gene. CDR1 and CDR2 (germline): SGHRS, YFSETQ. The CDR3 DNA sequence: TGCGCCAGCAGCCCCGGGACTATGAACACCGGGGAGCTGTTTTTT. Its translation is CASSPGTMNTGELFF.

The chain links TRBV29-1 to TRBJ2-7; D is unclear. This CDR3 spans 13 amino acids. Trimming shortened V by 2 bases and J by 2 bases, and 10 bases separated the two germline ends. Looked up from germline, CDR1 is SQVTM and CDR2 is ANQGSEA. Written as DNA, the CDR3 is TGCAGCGTTGAAACAGACGGTCCCTACGAGCAGTACTTC. Amino acid sequence: CSVETDGPYEQYF.

The CDR3 sequence: CASSDLRGGGRGQETQYF. CDR3 in DNA: TGTGCCAGCAGTGACCTGCGCGGGGGCGGAAGGGGGCAAGAGACCCAGTACTTC. The chain uses TRBV27 and TRBJ2-5, with D perhaps TRBD2 (7 bases). CDR1 and CDR2 (germline): MNHEY, SMNVEV (reference sequence). The V and J ends lost 5 bases and 2 bases respectively, with 24 bases between them. The CDR3 covers 18 residues.

This clone has a single count. The chain links TRBV11-3 to TRBJ1-1, with D maybe TRBD1 (5 bases). Looked up from germline, CDR1 is SGHNT and CDR2 is YENEEA. The ends were cut back, 6 bases at V and 7 bases at J, with 9 bases in the middle. There are 11 residues in the CDR3. CDR3 DNA sequence: TGTGCCAGCAGTCCAGGGTTTGAAGCTTTCTTT. Residues: CASSPGFEAFF.

J is TRBJ1-2 and V is TRBV7-9; 10 nucleotides match TRBD1. After removal of 6 bases from V and 3 bases from J, the junction contained 4 bases not matched to a gene. This CDR3 is 14 amino acids long. The germline CDR1 and CDR2 sequences are SEHNR and FQNEAQ (reference sequence). CDR3 amino acids: CASSSGTGDYGYTF. The CDR3 DNA follows: TGTGCCAGCAGTAGCGGGACAGGGGACTATGGCTACACCTTC.